These T cell receptor beta chains were read from a single sample in a study of shared clonotypes between healthy human individuals. Profiled with immunoSEQ multiplex PCR; TCRdb holds only in-frame clones, not every one. The table records around 1,900,000 clones, 80% to 95% of them present only once. The sample comprised naive CD8+ T cells from PBMCs. The receptors stem from a man aged 18 to 29 in good health. Some clones in this sample may be carry-over from other donors' samples. Both conserved end residues are part of each CDR3. Each record gives: CDR3 DNA, CDR3 protein, J gene, clone size, D gene, V gene. D genes are given only for firm matches. Clone size is stated in some rows and not others, as once, few, many or a class when expanded.

TGTGCCAGCAGGGGAGACTCCTACAATAACAAAGCGGGACAGGACCGTGAAAAACTGTTTTTT	CASRGDSYNNKAGQDREKLFF	TRBJ1-4	NA	TRBD1	TRBV2
TGTGCCAGCAGCGTCGACAGGGAGAGTACAAACACCATATATTTT	CASSVDRESTNTIYF	TRBJ1-3	NA	TRBD1	TRBV9
TGTGCCAGCAGCTTAGCACTGTGGGGGAGCTCCTACAATGAGCAGTTCTTC	CASSLALWGSSYNEQFF	TRBJ2-1	NA	NA	TRBV7-8
TGTGCCAGCAGCGTGGTCACCGGGGAGCTGTTTTTT	CASSVVTGELFF	TRBJ2-2	few	NA	TRBV9
TGTGCCATCAGTGAGTCAGTTAGCGGGATAGAGGAGACCCAGTACTTC	CAISESVSGIEETQYF	TRBJ2-5	NA	TRBD2	TRBV10-3
TGTGCCAGCAGCTGGGGCACCTACGAGCAGTACTTC	CASSWGTYEQYF	TRBJ2-7	NA	NA	TRBV5-6
TGTGCCAGTAGATATCGACAGGGGGCTCTGAATGAGCAGTTCTTC	CASRYRQGALNEQFF	TRBJ2-1	NA	TRBD1	TRBV19
TGCGCCAGCAGCTTGCGGGCTGGCACTGAAGCTTTCTTT	CASSLRAGTEAFF	TRBJ1-1	NA	NA	TRBV5-1
TGTACCAGCAGCCAAGAGGGGGTAAACACCTACGAGCAGTACTTC	CTSSQEGVNTYEQYF	TRBJ2-7	once	NA	TRBV4-2
TGTGCCAACAGCCGCCCTTTCGGGACTCCAACGGGGTCAGATACGCAGTATTTT	CANSRPFGTPTGSDTQYF	TRBJ2-3	NA	NA	TRBV7-6
TGTGCCAGCAGCTTAAACCCCGGACTACTCTTC	CASSLNPGLLF	TRBJ2-1	NA	NA	TRBV11-2
TGTGCCAGCAGTTTACTCGGGCCACAGGCAAGTGAGCAGTTCTTC	CASSLLGPQASEQFF	TRBJ2-1	NA	NA	TRBV27
TGTGCCAGCAGACGGGACGGAGTGTTCTACGAGCAGTACTTC	CASRRDGVFYEQYF	TRBJ2-7	NA	NA	TRBV27
TGCAGCGTTGCAGGGCATGGCTACACCTTC	CSVAGHGYTF	TRBJ1-2	NA	NA	TRBV29-1
TGTGCCAGCAGGGACCTAAGGGATTCACCCCTCCACTTT	CASRDLRDSPLHF	TRBJ1-6	once	NA	TRBV28
TGTGCCATCACGGGACTAGCGGCCTACGAGCAGTACTTC	CAITGLAAYEQYF	TRBJ2-7	NA	TRBD2	TRBV2
TGTGCCAGCAACCTCAATAGGGACTCTGGAAACACCATATATTTT	CASNLNRDSGNTIYF	TRBJ1-3	NA	NA	TRBV21-1
TGTGCCAGCAGCTTGCTGGGGGCCGGGGAGCTGTTTTTT	CASSLLGAGELFF	TRBJ2-2	NA	NA	TRBV7-6
TGTGCCAGCAGCTTAGTAGGGGGGGAAAACATTCAGTACTTC	CASSLVGGENIQYF	TRBJ2-4	NA	NA	TRBV7-8
TGTGCCAGCAGCGTAGAAGCATGGCGGAGCTCCTACAATGAGCAGTTCTTC	CASSVEAWRSSYNEQFF	TRBJ2-1	NA	NA	TRBV9
TGTGCCAGCAGACCACAGGGCTTCGGTGAAAAACTGTTTTTT	CASRPQGFGEKLFF	TRBJ1-4	once	NA	TRBV7-9
TGTGCCAGCAGCCCGAGAGGACTCCAAGAGACCCAGTACTTC	CASSPRGLQETQYF	TRBJ2-5	NA	NA	TRBV7-9
TGCAGCGTTGGGGGACTAGCGGGGACCTCCTACGAGCAGTACTTC	CSVGGLAGTSYEQYF	TRBJ2-7	NA	TRBD2	TRBV29-1
TGCGCCAGCAGCCAAGCGGCCGGAAATACAGATACGCAGTATTTT	CASSQAAGNTDTQYF	TRBJ2-3	NA	NA	TRBV4-1
TGTGCCAGCGCCAGGCGCAGCAATCAGCCCCAGCATTTT	CASARRSNQPQHF	TRBJ1-5	NA	NA	TRBV27
TGTGCCAGCAGCCGAGACAGGCTGGAAGCTTTCTTT	CASSRDRLEAFF	TRBJ1-1	NA	NA	TRBV5-6
TGTGCCAGTAGGGACAGGAGCAATCAGCCCCAGCATTTT	CASRDRSNQPQHF	TRBJ1-5	NA	TRBD1	TRBV19
TGTGCCAGTAGTATTTTTGGAGGGAGCAAGTCCTACAATGAGCAGTTCTTC	CASSIFGGSKSYNEQFF	TRBJ2-1	NA	NA	TRBV19
TGTGCCTGGAGTACCGGGTTTAACTATGGCTACACCTTC	CAWSTGFNYGYTF	TRBJ1-2	few	NA	TRBV30
TGTGCCAGCAGTTTATCGTTAGGGGTTCATGAGCAGTTCTTC	CASSLSLGVHEQFF	TRBJ2-1	NA	NA	TRBV27
TGCGCCAGCAGCCAAGATCCAGCCCGGGACCGATTATACGAGCAGTACTTC	CASSQDPARDRLYEQYF	TRBJ2-7	once	NA	TRBV4-1
TGTGCCAGCAGCCAACGGCAACAGGGCACCGGGGAGCTGTTTTTT	CASSQRQQGTGELFF	TRBJ2-2	NA	NA	TRBV4-2
TGTGCCAGCAGCGCCTCTGTGCGGGCAGGGGACGAGCAGTACTTC	CASSASVRAGDEQYF	TRBJ2-7	NA	NA	TRBV9
TGCAGTGCTAGAGACTACGAGCAGTACTTC	CSARDYEQYF	TRBJ2-7	NA	NA	TRBV20-1
TGTGCCAGCAGCCCCCGACAGGACCCCTCTGGAAACACCATATATTTT	CASSPRQDPSGNTIYF	TRBJ1-3	NA	NA	TRBV7-9
TGTGCCAGTCGAGGGAGGGACGGAGCGAACACCGGGGAGCTGTTTTTT	CASRGRDGANTGELFF	TRBJ2-2	NA	TRBD2	TRBV27
TGCAGCGTCCCCAAAGGGTCCTACAATGAGCAGTTCTTC	CSVPKGSYNEQFF	TRBJ2-1	NA	NA	TRBV29-1
TGTGCCAGCAGCCTGGACAGAATGAACACTGAAGCTTTCTTT	CASSLDRMNTEAFF	TRBJ1-1	NA	NA	TRBV5-6
TGTGCCAGCAGCTTGGGAATCGAGCAGTACTTC	CASSLGIEQYF	TRBJ2-7	once	NA	TRBV5-5
TGTGCCAGCAGTTACTCTTCAGGGACGAGTCAGCCCCAGCATTTT	CASSYSSGTSQPQHF	TRBJ1-5	NA	NA	TRBV6-5
TGTGCTAGTGGTTTTGGACCGGGACTTGAGCAGTTCTTC	CASGFGPGLEQFF	TRBJ2-1	NA	NA	TRBV12-5
TGTGCCAGCAGTGAACCGCGGACAGGGGGCACCTACGAGCAGTACTTC	CASSEPRTGGTYEQYF	TRBJ2-7	NA	TRBD1	TRBV25-1
TGTGCCAGCAGTTTACGGGGCCTCACTGAAGCTTTCTTT	CASSLRGLTEAFF	TRBJ1-1	few	NA	TRBV27
TGTGCCAGCAGCCAAGGATCAGAGGGAGGAGTCGAGCAGTACTTC	CASSQGSEGGVEQYF	TRBJ2-7	NA	NA	TRBV4-2
TGTGCCAGCAGCCCGGACAATGCCGAAGCTTTCTTT	CASSPDNAEAFF	TRBJ1-1	NA	NA	TRBV5-5
TGTGCCAGCAGCGGCCGGGACAGCTCCTCCTACGAGCAGTACTTC	CASSGRDSSSYEQYF	TRBJ2-7	NA	TRBD1	TRBV7-9
TGCGCCAGCAGCCAACGGGACACGAACACTGAAGCTTTCTTT	CASSQRDTNTEAFF	TRBJ1-1	NA	NA	TRBV4-1
TGTGCCAGCAGCGCGATTATAGGGCGGACCACGTCGGCTGAAGCTTTCTTT	CASSAIIGRTTSAEAFF	TRBJ1-1	NA	NA	TRBV13
TGTGCCAGCAGTCCTGGACCAGCCCCAGATACGCAGTATTTT	CASSPGPAPDTQYF	TRBJ2-3	once	NA	TRBV25-1
TGTGCCAGTAGTATAGTCTCCCAGCCCCAGCATTTT	CASSIVSQPQHF	TRBJ1-5	few	NA	TRBV19
TGTGCCAGCAGCCCCGTCGGGAATGAGCAGTTCTTC	CASSPVGNEQFF	TRBJ2-1	NA	NA	TRBV11-2
TGTGCCAGCAGTTTATTAACAGCGACCCACATAGCGGTTACCTACGAGCAGTACTTC	CASSLLTATHIAVTYEQYF	TRBJ2-7	NA	NA	TRBV28
TGTGCCAGCAGCGCTCGACAGGGTTTAGACACTGAAGCTTTCTTT	CASSARQGLDTEAFF	TRBJ1-1	NA	TRBD1	TRBV7-2